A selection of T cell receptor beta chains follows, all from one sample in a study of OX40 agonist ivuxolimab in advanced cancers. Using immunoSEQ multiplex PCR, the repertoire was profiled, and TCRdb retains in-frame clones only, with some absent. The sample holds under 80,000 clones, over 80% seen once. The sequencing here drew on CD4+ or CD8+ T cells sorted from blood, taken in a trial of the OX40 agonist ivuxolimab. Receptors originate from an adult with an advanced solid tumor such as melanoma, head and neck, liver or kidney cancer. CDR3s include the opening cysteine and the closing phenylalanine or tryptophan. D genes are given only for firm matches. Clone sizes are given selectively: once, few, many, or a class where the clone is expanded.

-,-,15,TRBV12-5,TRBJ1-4,CASGFQASTNEKLFF,TGTGCTAGTGGGTTCCAGGCTTCAACTAATGAAAAACTGTTTTTT
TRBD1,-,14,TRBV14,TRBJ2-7,CASSRYGTAYEQYF,TGTGCCAGCAGCCGATACGGGACAGCGTACGAGCAGTACTTC
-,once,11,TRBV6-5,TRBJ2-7,CASRQGTEQYF,TGTGCCAGCAGACAGGGTACCGAGCAGTACTTC
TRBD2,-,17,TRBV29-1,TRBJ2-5,CSVYGLAGRVFRETQYF,TGCAGCGTTTACGGACTAGCCGGCCGCGTATTTCGAGAGACCCAGTACTTC
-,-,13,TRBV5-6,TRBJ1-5,CASSLRGNQPQHF,TGTGCCAGCAGCTTGCGGGGGAATCAGCCCCAGCATTTT
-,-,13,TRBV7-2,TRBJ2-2,CASSRTNTGELFF,TGTGCCAGCAGTCGAACTAACACCGGGGAGCTGTTTTTT
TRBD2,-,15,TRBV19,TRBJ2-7,CASSSSGGTTGEQYF,TGTGCCAGTAGTTCTAGCGGGGGGACTACCGGCGAGCAGTACTTC
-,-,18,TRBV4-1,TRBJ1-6,CASSQDGAGTRGISPLHF,TGCGCCAGCAGCCAAGATGGGGCAGGGACGAGGGGAATCTCACCCCTCCACTTT
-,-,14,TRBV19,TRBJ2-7,CASSHQGTSYEQYF,TGTGCCAGTAGTCACCAGGGGACGTCCTACGAGCAGTACTTC
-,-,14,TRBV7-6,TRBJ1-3,CASSFAGNGNTIYF,TGTGCCAGCAGCTTCGCAGGGAACGGAAACACCATATATTTT
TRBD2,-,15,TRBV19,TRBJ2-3,CASNGAGGPADTQYF,TGTGCCAGTAATGGAGCGGGAGGGCCGGCAGATACGCAGTATTTT
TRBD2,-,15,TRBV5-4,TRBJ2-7,CASSKGLAGSYEQYF,TGTGCCAGCAGCAAAGGACTAGCGGGGTCCTACGAGCAGTACTTC
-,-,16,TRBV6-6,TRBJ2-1,CASSYSERGSYNEQFF,TGTGCCAGCAGTTACTCGGAAAGGGGGTCCTACAATGAGCAGTTCTTC
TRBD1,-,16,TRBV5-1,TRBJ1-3,CASSSSRDSSGNTIYF,TGCGCCAGCAGCTCCTCCAGGGACAGCTCTGGAAACACCATATATTTT
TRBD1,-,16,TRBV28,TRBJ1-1,CATQYLTGTVNTEAFF,TGTGCCACCCAATACCTAACCGGGACAGTGAACACTGAAGCTTTCTTT
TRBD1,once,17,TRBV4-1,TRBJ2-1,CASSPRDRSLGLNEQFF,TGCGCCAGCAGCCCCAGGGACAGGTCACTGGGGCTCAATGAGCAGTTCTTC
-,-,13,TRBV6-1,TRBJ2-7,CASSVDSTYEQYF,TGTGCCAGCAGTGTCGACAGCACCTACGAGCAGTACTTC
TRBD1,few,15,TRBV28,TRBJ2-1,CASSYPGQPYNEQFF,TGTGCCAGCAGTTACCCGGGACAGCCTTACAATGAGCAGTTCTTC
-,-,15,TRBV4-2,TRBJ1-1,CASSQDTLESTEAFF,TGTGCCAGCAGCCAAGATACCTTAGAGTCAACTGAAGCTTTCTTT
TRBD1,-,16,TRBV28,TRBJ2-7,CASSPPGQRRSYEQYF,TGTGCCAGCAGCCCTCCGGGACAGAGACGATCCTACGAGCAGTACTTC
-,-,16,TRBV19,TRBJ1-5,CASSPIGRGGFQPQHF,TGTGCCAGTAGCCCCATCGGCAGGGGAGGTTTTCAGCCCCAGCATTTT
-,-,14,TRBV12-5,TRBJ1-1,CASGLRFQGTEAFF,TGTGCTAGTGGTTTACGCTTTCAGGGGACTGAAGCTTTCTTT